The 22 T cell receptor beta chains in this list originate from one sample, sequenced in a study of OX40 agonist ivuxolimab in advanced cancers. The method was immunoSEQ multiplex PCR; TCRdb's version includes in-frame clones alone and lacks a portion of them. The table shows approximately 75,000 clones, with 85% to 90% occurring only once. The sample in question was CD4+ or CD8+ T cells sorted from blood, obtained in a trial of the OX40 agonist ivuxolimab. These receptors all stem from an adult with an advanced solid tumor such as melanoma, head and neck, liver or kidney cancer.

The V call is TRBV7-9, the J call TRBJ1-2; D not certain. Germline V gene data show CDR1 as SEHNR and CDR2 as FQNEAQ (reference sequence). CDR3 length: 14 amino acids. Trimming cost V 1 base and J 4 bases, with 10 bases left between them. The CDR3, as DNA: TGTGCCAGCAGCTTAGGAGCGTCACTCTATGGCTACACCTTC. This codes for CASSLGASLYGYTF.

This clone was observed a single time. This chain links TRBV19 with TRBJ1-4, with a tentative D call TRBD1 (6 bases). This CDR3 has 17 residues. V lost 5 bases to trimming and J lost 4 bases, with 20 bases between them. CDR1 is LNHDA and CDR2 is SQIVND in the germline V gene (reference sequence). The CDR3 loop reads CASSLLNRDILNEKLFF. Written as DNA, the CDR3 is TGTGCCAGTAGTCTATTAAACCGGGACATCCTTAATGAAAAACTGTTTTTT. The whole variable domain, filled in from reference TRBV19 and TRBJ1-4, reads DGGITQSPKYLFRKEGQNVTLSCEQNLNHDAMYWYRQDPGQGLRLIYYSQIVNDFQKGDIAEGYSVSREKKESFPLTVTSAQKNPTAFYLCASSLLNRDILNEKLFFGSGTQLSVL.

The V call is TRBV7-3, the J call TRBJ1-2, with no clear D. Germline V lookup: CDR1 SGHTA, CDR2 FQGTGA. The V end was cut by 4 bases, the J end by 0 bases, with 12 bases between. The CDR3 consists of 15 residues. CDR3 sequence: CASSSTMEANYGYTF. The DNA of the CDR3 is TGTGCCAGCAGCTCGACAATGGAAGCTAACTATGGCTACACCTTC.

The chain combines TRBV7-9 with TRBJ1-2; TRBD1 matches 7 bases. The ends lost 5 bases at V and 4 bases at J; junction bases unmatched: 7. Germline-derived CDR1 and CDR2 are SEHNR and FQNEAQ (reference sequence). The CDR3 runs 14 residues. CDR3 sequence reads: CASSRQGPGYGYTF. CDR3 nucleotide sequence: TGTGCCAGCAGCCGACAGGGTCCTGGCTATGGCTACACCTTC.

The chain is built from TRBV5-6 and TRBJ1-2; 9 bases map to TRBD1. Germline values: CDR1 SGHDT, CDR2 YYEEEE. J was trimmed by 3 bases and V by 4 bases; bases with no gene match: 7. The CDR3 extends over 15 amino acids. As DNA, the CDR3 is TGTGCCAGCAGCGGTCGGACAGGGGCGGACTATGGCTACACCTTC. This translates into CASSGRTGADYGYTF.

V is TRBV20-1 and J is TRBJ2-1; D is unclear. The germline V and J ends were trimmed by 6 bases and 9 bases, with 12 bases remaining between them. CDR3 length equals 11 residues. The germline V gene encodes CDR1 DFQATT and CDR2 SNEGSKA (reference sequence). CDR3 sequence: CSAQVRTEQFF. The CDR3 bases are TGCAGTGCCCAAGTACGGACTGAGCAGTTCTTC.

This sequence joins TRBV7-2 and TRBJ1-5; TRBD1 aligns across 9 bases. The V gene's germline CDR1 is SGHTA and CDR2 FQGNSA. Trimming at V came to 5 bases and at J to 3 bases, leaving 5 bases not matched to a gene. The CDR3 spans 15 residues. This chain's CDR3 is CASSPRTGANQPQHF. DNA for the CDR3: TGTGCCAGCAGCCCCCGGACAGGGGCCAATCAGCCCCAGCATTTT.

This rearrangement joins TRBV4-3 to TRBJ2-7; D not certain. Germline CDR1 LGHNA, CDR2 YSLEER. This CDR3 contains 14 residues. V dropped 0 bases and J dropped 0 bases, with 6 bases sitting between them. CDR3 sequence (DNA): TGCGCCAGCAGCCAAGATTCAGACTCCTACGAGCAGTACTTC. It encodes CASSQDSDSYEQYF.

This chain uses TRBV6-6 with TRBJ1-2, with D possibly matching TRBD1 (5 bases). Trimming stripped 7 bases from V and 0 bases from J, with 9 bases between. The CDR3 extends over 13 amino acids. Germline CDR1 reads MNHNY; CDR2 reads SVGAGI (reference sequence). The CDR3 bases are TGTGCCAGCACCCCAGGGCCTAACTATGGCTACACCTTC. Translating it yields CASTPGPNYGYTF.

J is TRBJ1-2 and V is TRBV7-9; 10 bases fit TRBD1. With 4 bases clipped from V and 7 bases from J, the junction kept 12 bases outside the gene matches. Germline CDR1 reads SEHNR; CDR2 reads FQNEAQ (reference sequence). This CDR3 has 16 amino acids. CDR3 region: CASSYGLGQGGGGYTF. The DNA of the CDR3 is TGTGCCAGCAGCTATGGGCTCGGACAGGGGGGTGGTGGCTACACCTTC.

V gene TRBV5-1 combines with J gene TRBJ1-6; D may be TRBD1 (6 bases). Germline V gene data show CDR1 as SGHRS and CDR2 as YFSETQ. This CDR3 region has 17 residues. The V gene lost 5 bases and the J gene lost 9 bases, with 24 bases spanning the gap. CDR3 region: CASRDSTGSVGGSPLHF. DNA of the CDR3: TGCGCCAGCAGAGACTCGACAGGTTCGGTTGGAGGTTCACCCCTCCACTTT. Full variable domain (rest looked up from reference TRBV5-1 and TRBJ1-6): KAGVTQTPRYLIKTRGQQVTLSCSPISGHRSVSWYQQTPGQGLQFLFEYFSETQRNKGNFPGRFSGRQFSNSRSEMNVSTLELGDSALYLCASRDSTGSVGGSPLHFGNGTRLTVT.

This sequence joins TRBV4-1 and TRBJ1-5; D may be TRBD1 (6 bases). The germline CDR1 and CDR2 sequences are MGHRA and YSYEKL. The CDR3 runs 14 residues. V lost 4 bases and J 5 bases, leaving 12 bases between the germline ends. CDR3 sequence reads: CASSLRGEDQPQHF. CDR3 nucleotides: TGCGCCAGCAGCCTCAGGGGAGAGGATCAGCCCCAGCATTTT.

This clone was detected only once. The DNA of the CDR3 is TGTGCCAGCAGTGGGGGCTCTGGAAACACCATATATTTT. It specifies CASSGGSGNTIYF. The V and J genes are TRBV6-1 and TRBJ1-3; D gene uncertain. This CDR3 spans 13 amino acids. Deletions cut 4 bases from V and 0 bases from J, with 4 bases between. Germline assignment: CDR1 MNHNS and CDR2 SASEGT.

This chain links TRBV21-1 with TRBJ2-7; the D call of TRBD2 is as the table states it, not checked on the DNA. TRBV21-1 is a known pseudogene. The CDR3 has 16 residues. The CDR3: CASSLETRKSTYEQYF. The CDR3 nucleotides are TGTGCCAGCAGCCTAGAAACTCGGAAAAGCACCTACGAGCAGTACTTC.

The chain employs TRBV4-3 and TRBJ2-7, with TRBD1 identical over 7 bases. V was pared by 3 bases and J by 3 bases, with 11 bases of the junction left unmatched. This CDR3 has 16 amino acids. Germline V CDR1 and CDR2: LGHNA, YSLEER. This chain's CDR3 is CASSHSLLQGRYEQYF. CDR3 nucleotides: TGCGCCAGCAGCCACTCCCTGCTACAGGGGCGCTACGAGCAGTACTTC.

The rearrangement links TRBV9 to TRBJ2-5, with D possibly being TRBD2 (6 bases). The V and J ends lost 3 bases and 1 base respectively, with 10 bases between them. Germline values: CDR1 SGDLS, CDR2 YYNGEE. CDR3 length equals 14 residues. The CDR3 protein is CASSGGGTQETQYF. CDR3 DNA sequence: TGTGCCAGCAGCGGCGGCGGGACCCAAGAGACCCAGTACTTC.

The rearrangement uses TRBV28 and TRBJ1-2; D is possibly TRBD1 (5 bases). CDR1 is MDHEN, CDR2 SYDVKM, per germline. Trimming took 1 base from V and 0 from J, leaving 9 bases between them. This CDR3 is 15 amino acids long. The CDR3 DNA reads as TGTGCCAGCAGTTTATTTCCGGGGGCTAACTATGGCTACACCTTC. This translates into CASSLFPGANYGYTF.

The chain recombines TRBV30 with TRBJ1-6; no clear D gene. CDR3 size: 14 residues. CDR1 GTSNPN and CDR2 SVGIG come from the germline V gene (reference sequence). Trimming pared 0 bases from V and 7 bases from J, leaving 10 bases between. CDR3 nucleotides: TGTGCCTGGAGTGTGGACCGAAGGAATTCACCCCTCCACTTT. Protein sequence: CAWSVDRRNSPLHF. The variable domain in full, completed from reference TRBV30 and TRBJ1-6, reads SQTIHQWPATLVQPVGSPLSLECTVEGTSNPNLYWYRQAAGRGLQLLFYSVGIGQISSEVPQNLSASRPQDRQFILSSKKLLLSDSGFYLCAWSVDRRNSPLHFGNGTRLTVT.

The rearrangement uses TRBV6-5 and TRBJ2-2; D gene uncertain. The CDR3 totals 14 residues. V dropped 2 bases and J dropped 0 bases, with 4 bases sitting between them. The germline gives CDR1 MNHEY, CDR2 SVGAGI. The CDR3 DNA follows: TGTGCCAGCAGTTACGATCCGAACACCGGGGAGCTGTTTTTT. Its translation is CASSYDPNTGELFF.

The chain links TRBV5-6 to TRBJ1-2; D gene ambiguous. The CDR3 covers 15 residues. Germline CDR1 is SGHDT and CDR2 is YYEEEE. Trimming pared 3 bases from V and 5 bases from J, leaving 17 bases between. DNA for the CDR3: TGTGCCAGCAGCTCAGTGTGGGTGGATAGGTATGGCTACACCTTC. Translating it yields CASSSVWVDRYGYTF.

The rearrangement links TRBV28 to TRBJ2-7; D ambiguous. This CDR3 region has 12 residues. V lost 2 bases, J lost 3 bases, and 5 bases lay in between. Germline V gives CDR1 MDHEN, CDR2 SYDVKM. DNA for the CDR3: TGTGCCAGCAGTTTACTCTTCTACGAGCAGTACTTC. Encoded protein: CASSLLFYEQYF.

This clone appeared once. The genes are TRBV7-8 and TRBJ2-7; a possible D gene is TRBD1 (6 bases). Trimming stripped 5 bases from V and 0 bases from J, with 8 bases between. Germline V lookup: CDR1 SGHVS, CDR2 FQNEAQ. This CDR3 region has 13 residues. CDR3 bases: TGTGCCAGCAGCCACAGGGCCTCCTACGAGCAGTACTTC. Amino acids: CASSHRASYEQYF.